This T cell receptor beta chain was documented in a study of cytomegalovirus exposure and HLA in healthy donors. With 0 bases clipped from V and 1 base from J, the junction kept 2 bases outside the gene matches. The CDR3 has 16 residues. The V gene's germline CDR1 is SGHRS and CDR2 YFSETQ. This PCR relied on a set of 60 Vbeta primers and 13 Jbeta primers. This table comes from immunoSEQ multiplex PCR, and its TCRdb copy is limited to in-frame clones, with some not included. The sample lists some 150,000 clones; 70% were seen once. The sequenced material came from PBMCs. The sequence was obtained from a woman in her fifties or sixties in good health and CMV-seropositive. The gene calls are TRBV5-1 and TRBJ2-3; 10 bases match TRBD2. CDR3 protein: CASSLALAGGTDTQYF. For the CDR3, the DNA is TGCGCCAGCAGCTTGGCCCTAGCGGGGGGCACAGATACGCAGTATTTT.